The 8 T cell receptor beta chains in this list originate from one sample, sequenced in a study of blood T cell repertoires in COVID-19. Libraries were prepared by immunoSEQ multiplex PCR; TCRdb keeps only in-frame clonotypes and omits some of them. The sample has 250,000 to 400,000 clones, roughly 90% seen once. Sequenced: PBMCs or T cells enriched from blood (not recorded which). These receptors all stem from a man aged 55 to 70 who had recovered from COVID-19.

This chain joins TRBV3-1 (or the pseudogene TRBV3-2) and TRBJ1-2; D ambiguous. The germline V gene encodes CDR1 LGHDT and CDR2 YNNKEL (reference sequence). The V and J ends lost 2 bases and 2 bases respectively, with 9 bases between them. The CDR3 consists of 14 residues. In DNA, the CDR3 is TGTGCCAGCAGCCAAACGGTACAGAACTATGGCTACACCTTC. It is translated as CASSQTVQNYGYTF.

The chain joins TRBV19 to TRBJ1-1, with D possibly TRBD1 on 6 matching bases. The CDR3 has 17 residues. V was pared by 7 bases and J by 4 bases, with 25 bases between. Germline values: CDR1 LNHDA, CDR2 SQIVND (reference sequence). The CDR3 is CASTTRGGGSVRTEAFF. Here the CDR3 DNA reads TGTGCCAGTACAACGAGAGGGGGTGGGTCGGTGCGCACTGAAGCTTTCTTT.

The chain recombines TRBV18 with TRBJ2-1; 15 bases are a match to TRBD2. The V segment lost 1 base and the J segment 5 bases; nucleotides outside the gene matches: 6. Looked up from germline, CDR1 is KGHSH and CDR2 is LQKENI. The CDR3 contains 18 residues. CDR3: CASSPQGLAGGGNNEQFF. CDR3 nucleotide sequence: TGTGCCAGCTCACCACAAGGACTAGCGGGGGGGGGAAACAATGAGCAGTTCTTC.

The J gene is TRBJ2-5, the V gene TRBV7-9; D may be TRBD2 (5 bases). Trimming removed 3 bases from V and 3 bases from J, with 11 bases in between. Germline V gene lookup returns CDR1 SEHNR and CDR2 FQNEAQ (reference sequence). The CDR3 consists of 14 residues. CDR3 sequence reads: CASSLGYGEETQYF. CDR3 bases: TGTGCCAGCAGCTTGGGATACGGGGAAGAGACCCAGTACTTC.

V usage is TRBV24-1 and J usage is TRBJ2-7, with 8 nucleotides matching TRBD2. CDR3 length: 15 residues. From germline, CDR1 is KGHDR and CDR2 SFDVKD. V trimming: 4 bases; J trimming: 0 bases; junction bases outside the gene matches: 4. This chain's CDR3 is CATSETGTSSYEQYF. In DNA form, the CDR3 reads TGTGCCACCAGTGAAACAGGGACTAGCTCCTACGAGCAGTACTTC.

This chain links TRBV7-2 with TRBJ2-1; the D gene is possibly TRBD2 (6 bases). CDR3 length: 15 residues. Germline CDR1 and CDR2: SGHTA and FQGNSA. The V end lost 6 bases, the J end lost 9 bases, and 21 bases lay between the germline ends. As DNA, the CDR3 is TGTGCCAGCAGTTTTAGCGGAGGGGCCTACGGTGAGCAGTTCTTC. This translates into CASSFSGGAYGEQFF.

This chain uses TRBV5-1 with TRBJ1-5; D might be TRBD1 (6 bases). The CDR3 runs to 13 residues. V was clipped by 7 bases and J by 6 bases, with 14 bases between them. Germline V gene sequence: CDR1 SGHRS, CDR2 YFSETQ. The CDR3 nucleotides read TGCGCCAGCGCACAGGGTTTATCTCAGCCCCAGCATTTT. Its protein is CASAQGLSQPQHF.

The chain employs TRBV27 and TRBJ2-7, with 11 bases fitting TRBD2. The CDR3 is made up of 16 amino acids. V shed 4 bases, J shed 4 bases, and the junction held 9 bases outside the gene matches. Germline V lookup: CDR1 MNHEY, CDR2 SMNVEV (reference sequence). In DNA form, the CDR3 reads TGTGCCAGCAGTTCAACTAGCGGGAGTGGGATTTACGAGCAGTACTTC. Translating gives CASSSTSGSGIYEQYF.